Listed below are T cell receptor beta chains from one sample, sequenced in a study of OX40 agonist ivuxolimab in advanced cancers. Profiled with immunoSEQ multiplex PCR; TCRdb holds only in-frame clones, not every one. The repertoire includes roughly 67,000 clones, more than 65% of them detected once, and roughly 5% sits in the top ten. Material: CD4+ or CD8+ T cells sorted from blood, obtained in a trial of the OX40 agonist ivuxolimab. The receptors were gathered from an adult with an advanced solid tumor such as melanoma, head and neck, liver or kidney cancer. Each CDR3 is given with its conserved first and last residue. D genes are given only for firm matches. The size entry is marked missing in some rows and otherwise reads once, few, many or a size class.

cdr3_length	v_call	j_call	d_call	clone_size	cdr3_aa	cdr3_nt
13	TRBV7-8	TRBJ1-3	-	-	CASRQSSGNTIYF	TGTGCCAGCAGACAAAGCTCTGGAAACACCATATATTTT
19	TRBV4-1	TRBJ2-2	-	-	CASSQEPVHRYENTGELFF	TGCGCCAGCAGCCAAGAACCGGTACACAGGTACGAGAACACCGGGGAGCTGTTTTTT
16	TRBV4-3	TRBJ2-7	-	-	CASSQESSSPHYEQYF	TGCGCCAGCAGCCAAGAATCTTCGAGTCCTCATTACGAGCAGTACTTC
17	TRBV11-2	TRBJ1-5	-	-	CASSLGGAGDPNQPQHF	TGTGCCAGCAGCTTAGGGGGGGCAGGGGACCCGAATCAGCCCCAGCATTTT
15	TRBV15	TRBJ1-3	-	-	CATSRDPGRGNTIYF	TGTGCCACCAGCAGAGATCCCGGACGTGGAAACACCATATATTTT
15	TRBV6-5	TRBJ1-3	-	-	CASSFGQPSGNTIYF	TGTGCCAGCAGTTTCGGACAGCCAAGTGGAAACACCATATATTTT
17	TRBV7-9	TRBJ2-2	-	-	CASSLPVVAANTGELFF	TGTGCCAGCAGCTTACCGGTAGTCGCCGCGAACACCGGGGAGCTGTTTTTT
16	TRBV7-9	TRBJ2-5	TRBD2	-	CASSSGWREARETQYF	TGTGCCAGCAGCTCTGGATGGCGGGAGGCCCGGGAGACCCAGTACTTC
15	TRBV7-2	TRBJ1-4	-	-	CASSLSGGRGEKLFF	TGTGCCAGCAGCTTAAGCGGGGGGCGCGGTGAAAAACTGTTTTTT
18	TRBV9	TRBJ2-6	TRBD1	-	CASSGGTGGASGANVLTF	TGTGCCAGCAGCGGAGGGACAGGGGGCGCGTCTGGGGCCAACGTCCTGACTTTC
12	TRBV9	TRBJ2-7	-	once	CASASQPYEQYF	TGTGCCAGCGCGTCCCAACCGTACGAGCAGTACTTC
13	TRBV4-2	TRBJ2-7	-	-	CASSQIAGYEQYF	TGTGCCAGCAGCCAAATCGCCGGCTACGAGCAGTACTTC
15	TRBV5-1	TRBJ2-2	-	-	CASSLTLASTGELFF	TGCGCCAGCAGCCTCACCCTGGCTTCCACCGGGGAGCTGTTTTTT
14	TRBV6-5	TRBJ1-2	-	-	CASSYGGTDYGYTF	TGTGCCAGCAGTTACGGAGGGACCGACTATGGCTACACCTTC
13	TRBV18	TRBJ2-3	-	-	CASSPYGTDTQYF	TGTGCCAGCTCACCCTATGGCACAGATACGCAGTATTTT
14	TRBV5-1	TRBJ2-3	-	once	CASSLEAFYDTQYF	TGCGCCAGCAGCTTGGAGGCGTTTTATGATACGCAGTATTTT
14	TRBV25-1	TRBJ1-1	TRBD1	-	CASSRTGGNTEAFF	TGTGCCAGCAGCCGGACAGGGGGGAACACTGAAGCTTTCTTT
15	TRBV27	TRBJ2-1	TRBD2	-	CASTTSGLAVNEQFF	TGTGCCAGCACCACCTCGGGACTAGCGGTCAATGAGCAGTTCTTC
13	TRBV29-1	TRBJ1-1	-	-	CSVAGTGGTEAFF	TGCAGCGTCGCCGGGACGGGGGGCACTGAAGCTTTCTTT
17	TRBV9	TRBJ2-1	TRBD1	-	CASSVGQGAVTYNEQFF	TGTGCCAGCAGCGTAGGGCAGGGGGCTGTTACCTACAATGAGCAGTTCTTC
15	TRBV4-2	TRBJ2-3	-	-	CASSQDIILSDTQYF	TGTGCCAGCAGCCAAGATATAATTCTTTCAGATACGCAGTATTTT
19	TRBV28	TRBJ1-5	TRBD1	once	CASSSLRDRGRRAGQPQHF	TGTGCCAGCAGTTCCCTCCGGGACAGGGGGCGCAGAGCAGGTCAGCCCCAGCATTTT